This TCR beta chain originates from a study of shared clonotypes between healthy human individuals. Libraries were prepared by immunoSEQ multiplex PCR; TCRdb keeps only in-frame clonotypes and omits some of them. In the table there are hundreds of thousands of clones, around four fifths of which are singletons. Many counts were recorded for this clone. Material for sequencing was memory CD4+ T cells sorted from blood. Stated subset: CD45RA-negative fraction. The receptor's source is a woman in her thirties in good health.

The CDR3 protein is CASSQNEGVYTF. The CDR3 DNA sequence: TGTGCCAGCAGTCAAAACGAGGGGGTCTACACCTTC. The rearrangement uses TRBV6-6 and TRBJ1-2; a possible D gene is TRBD1 (6 bases). The CDR3 is made up of 12 amino acids. Germline CDR1 reads MNHNY; CDR2 reads SVGAGI (reference sequence). V shed 5 bases and J shed 10 bases, with 14 bases lying between them.